The rows below give T cell receptor beta chains drawn from one sample of a study of T cells after posttransplantation cyclophosphamide. Clones were sequenced by immunoSEQ multiplex PCR, and TCRdb holds only the in-frame ones, with some missing. The table records some 5,400 clones, about 94% of them present only once. The sequencing input was CD4+ T cells sorted from bone marrow. The source is a woman aged 55-75 years in good health, CMV-negative, and a related stem cell transplant donor. CDR3s include the opening cysteine and the closing phenylalanine or tryptophan. Fields, in order: J gene, clone size, V gene, D gene, CDR3 DNA, CDR3 protein. The D gene is left open where the match is weak. Some rows mark clone size as missing; the rest say once, few, many or name a class of expanded clone.

>TRBJ2-1|-|TRBV1|-
TGCACCAGCATCTTAGCGGGGGGACCCTACAATGAGCAGTTCTTC
CTSILAGGPYNEQFF
>TRBJ2-7|-|TRBV19|TRBD2
TGTGCCAGTAGTTCCGGGACTAACTCCTACGAGCAGTACTTC
CASSSGTNSYEQYF
>TRBJ2-3|-|TRBV4-3|-
TGCGCCAGCAGCCAAGATCTTGTCCCAACTAGCACAGATACGCAGTATTTT
CASSQDLVPTSTDTQYF
>TRBJ2-7|-|TRBV5-1|TRBD2
TGCGCCAGCAGATCTACTAGCGGGAGTTACGAGCAGTACTTC
CASRSTSGSYEQYF
>TRBJ2-7|once|TRBV7-2|-
TGTGCCAGCAGCTTAAAAAACGAGCAGTACTTC
CASSLKNEQYF
>TRBJ2-1|-|TRBV30|-
TGTGCCTGCCATCGGACATTCACCTCCTACAATGAGCAGTTCTTC
CACHRTFTSYNEQFF
>TRBJ1-6|-|TRBV11-2|-
TGTGCCAGCAGCCTCACGGACAGTAATTCACCCCTCCACTTT
CASSLTDSNSPLHF
>TRBJ2-1|-|TRBV7-2|-
TGTGCCAGCGCGGAGCGGGTCTACAATGAGCAGTTCTTC
CASAERVYNEQFF
>TRBJ1-1|-|TRBV29-1|TRBD1
TGCAGCGCCCAAAAGGGGGCAGGGGACACTGAAGCTTTCTTT
CSAQKGAGDTEAFF
>TRBJ2-3|-|TRBV11-2|-
TGTGCCAGCAGCTTAGGGGGGCTCAGCACAGATACGCAGTATTTT
CASSLGGLSTDTQYF
>TRBJ2-1|-|TRBV27|TRBD2
TGTGCCAGCAGCCGTCGACCGAGCGGGGGTCCCATCAATGAGCAGTTCTTC
CASSRRPSGGPINEQFF